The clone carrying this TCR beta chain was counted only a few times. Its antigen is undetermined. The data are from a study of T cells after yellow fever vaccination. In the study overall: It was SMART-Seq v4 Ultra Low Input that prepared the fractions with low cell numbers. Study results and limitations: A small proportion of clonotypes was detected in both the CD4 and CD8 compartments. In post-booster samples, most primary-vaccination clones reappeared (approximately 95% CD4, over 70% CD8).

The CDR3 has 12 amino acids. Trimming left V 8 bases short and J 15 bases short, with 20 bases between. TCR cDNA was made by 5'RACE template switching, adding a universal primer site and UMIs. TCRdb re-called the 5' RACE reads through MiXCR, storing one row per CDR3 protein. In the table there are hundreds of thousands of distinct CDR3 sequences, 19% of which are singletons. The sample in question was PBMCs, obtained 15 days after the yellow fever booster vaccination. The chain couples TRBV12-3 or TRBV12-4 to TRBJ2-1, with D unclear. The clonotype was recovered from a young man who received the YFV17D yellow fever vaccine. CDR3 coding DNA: TGTGCCAGCCAGCGAGTTGAGGCAGGCCCGTTCTTC. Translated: CASQRVEAGPFF.